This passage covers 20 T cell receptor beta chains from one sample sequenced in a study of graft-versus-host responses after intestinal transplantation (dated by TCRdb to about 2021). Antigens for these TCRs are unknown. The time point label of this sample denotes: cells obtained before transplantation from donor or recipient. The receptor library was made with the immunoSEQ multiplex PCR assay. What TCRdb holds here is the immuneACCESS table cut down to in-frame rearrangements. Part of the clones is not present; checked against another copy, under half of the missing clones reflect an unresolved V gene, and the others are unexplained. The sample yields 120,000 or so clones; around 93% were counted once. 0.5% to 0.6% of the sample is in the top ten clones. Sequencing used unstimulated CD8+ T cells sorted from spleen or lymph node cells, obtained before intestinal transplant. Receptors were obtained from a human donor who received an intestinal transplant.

The chain's CDR3 is CASSQSSSAEDTQYF. Written as DNA, the CDR3 is TGTGCCAGCAGCCAATCGTCTAGCGCTGAAGATACGCAGTATTTT. The chain couples TRBV16 to TRBJ2-3, with D possibly being TRBD2 (6 bases). Deletions cut 0 bases from V and 5 bases from J, with 12 bases between. CDR3 size: 15 residues. Germline CDR1 and CDR2: KGHSY and FQNENV.

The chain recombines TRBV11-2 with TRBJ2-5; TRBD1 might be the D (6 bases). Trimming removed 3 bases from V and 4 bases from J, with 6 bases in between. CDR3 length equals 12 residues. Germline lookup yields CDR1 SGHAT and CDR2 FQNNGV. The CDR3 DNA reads TGTGCCAGCAGCTTGACAGGAGAGACCCAGTACTTC. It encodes CASSLTGETQYF.

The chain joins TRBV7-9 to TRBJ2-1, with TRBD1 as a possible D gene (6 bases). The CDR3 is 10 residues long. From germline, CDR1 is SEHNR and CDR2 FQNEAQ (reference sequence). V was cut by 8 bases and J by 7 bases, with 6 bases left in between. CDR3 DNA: TGTGCCAGCGGACAGAATGAGCAGTTCTTC. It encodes CASGQNEQFF. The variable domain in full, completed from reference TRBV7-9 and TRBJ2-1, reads DTGVSQNPRHKITKRGQNVTFRCDPISEHNRLYWYRQTLGQGPEFLTYFQNEAQLEKSRLLSDRFSAERPKGSFSTLEIQRTEQGDSAMYLCASGQNEQFFGPGTRLTVL.

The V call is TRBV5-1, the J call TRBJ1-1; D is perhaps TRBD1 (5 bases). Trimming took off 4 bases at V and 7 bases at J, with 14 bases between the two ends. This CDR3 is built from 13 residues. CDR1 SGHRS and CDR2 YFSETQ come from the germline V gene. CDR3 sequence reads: CASSPRVPVEAFF. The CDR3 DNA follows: TGCGCCAGCAGCCCCAGGGTCCCGGTTGAAGCTTTCTTT.

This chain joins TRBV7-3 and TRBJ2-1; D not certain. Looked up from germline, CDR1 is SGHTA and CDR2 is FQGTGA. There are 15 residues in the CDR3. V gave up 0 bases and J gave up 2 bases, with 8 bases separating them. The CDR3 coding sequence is TGTGCCAGCAGCTTAACCCGAACCCCCTACAATGAGCAGTTCTTC. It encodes CASSLTRTPYNEQFF.

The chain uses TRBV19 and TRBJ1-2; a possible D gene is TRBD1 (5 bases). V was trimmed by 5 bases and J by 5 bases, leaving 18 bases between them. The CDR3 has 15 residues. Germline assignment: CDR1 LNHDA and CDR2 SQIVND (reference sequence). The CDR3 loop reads CASSPRASLGYGYTF. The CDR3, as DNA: TGTGCCAGTAGTCCCAGGGCCTCACTCGGGTATGGCTACACCTTC.

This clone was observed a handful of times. CDR3 nucleotide sequence: TGCGCCAGCAGTGAGGACAGCAAGTATGGCTACACCTTC. Protein sequence: CASSEDSKYGYTF. The V and J genes are TRBV10-2 and TRBJ1-2; possible D gene TRBD1, 5 bases. Germline CDR1 and CDR2: WSHSY and SAAADI. The CDR3 is 13 residues long. V dropped 2 bases and J dropped 5 bases, with 9 bases sitting between them.

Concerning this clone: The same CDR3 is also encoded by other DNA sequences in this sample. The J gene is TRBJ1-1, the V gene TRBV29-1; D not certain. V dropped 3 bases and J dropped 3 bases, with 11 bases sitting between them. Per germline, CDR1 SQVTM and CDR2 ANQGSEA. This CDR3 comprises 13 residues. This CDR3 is CSVESGLDTEAFF. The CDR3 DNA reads TGCAGCGTTGAGAGCGGCTTGGACACTGAAGCTTTCTTT. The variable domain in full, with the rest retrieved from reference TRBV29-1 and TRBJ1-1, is SAVISQKPSRDICQRGTSLTIQCQVDSQVTMMFWYRQQPGQSLTLIATANQGSEATYESGFVIDKFPISRPNLTFSTLTVSNMSPEDSSIYLCSVESGLDTEAFFGQGTRLTVV.

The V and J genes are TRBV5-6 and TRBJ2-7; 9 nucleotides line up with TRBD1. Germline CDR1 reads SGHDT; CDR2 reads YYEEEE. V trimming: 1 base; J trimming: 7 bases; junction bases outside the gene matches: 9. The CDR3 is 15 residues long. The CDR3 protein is CASSLIRDRVGEQYF. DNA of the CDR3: TGTGCCAGCAGCTTGATCCGGGACAGGGTGGGGGAGCAGTACTTC.

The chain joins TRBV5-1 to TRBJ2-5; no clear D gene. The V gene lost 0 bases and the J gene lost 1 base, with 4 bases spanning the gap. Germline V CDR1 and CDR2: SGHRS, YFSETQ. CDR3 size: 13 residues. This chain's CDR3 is CASSLVTQETQYF. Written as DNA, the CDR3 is TGCGCCAGCAGCTTGGTAACCCAAGAGACCCAGTACTTC.

The CDR3 sequence is CAWSGAGELFF. Here the CDR3 DNA reads TGTGCCTGGAGTGGGGCCGGGGAGCTGTTTTTT. The rearrangement joins TRBV30 to TRBJ2-2; D uncertain. CDR1 is GTSNPN, CDR2 SVGIG, per germline (reference sequence). Trimming took off 1 base at V and 6 bases at J, with 3 bases between the two ends. CDR3 length: 11 amino acids. The variable domain in full, with the rest retrieved from reference TRBV30 and TRBJ2-2, is SQTIHQWPATLVQPVGSPLSLECTVEGTSNPNLYWYRQAAGRGLQLLFYSVGIGQISSEVPQNLSASRPQDRQFILSSKKLLLSDSGFYLCAWSGAGELFFGEGSRLTVL.

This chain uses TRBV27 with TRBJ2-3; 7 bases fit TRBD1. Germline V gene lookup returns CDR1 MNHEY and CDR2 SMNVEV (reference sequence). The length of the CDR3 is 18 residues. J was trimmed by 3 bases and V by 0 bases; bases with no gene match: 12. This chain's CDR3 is CASSLSIGGPSSTDTQYF. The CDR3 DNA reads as TGTGCCAGCAGTTTATCGATAGGGGGCCCCAGTTCGACAGATACGCAGTATTTT.

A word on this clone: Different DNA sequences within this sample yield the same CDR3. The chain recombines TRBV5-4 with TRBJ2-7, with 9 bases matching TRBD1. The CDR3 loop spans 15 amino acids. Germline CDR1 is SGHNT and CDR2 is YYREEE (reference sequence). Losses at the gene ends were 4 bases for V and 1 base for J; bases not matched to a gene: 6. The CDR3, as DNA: TGTGCCAGCAGCCCGATGACAGGGGGTTCCTACGAGCAGTACTTC. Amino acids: CASSPMTGGSYEQYF.

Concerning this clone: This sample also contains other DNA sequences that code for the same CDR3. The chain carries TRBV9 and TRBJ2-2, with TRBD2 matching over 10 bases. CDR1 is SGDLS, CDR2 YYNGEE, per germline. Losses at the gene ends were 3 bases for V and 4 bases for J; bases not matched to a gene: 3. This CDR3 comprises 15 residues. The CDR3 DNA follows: TGTGCCAGCAGCGAACTAGCGGGAACCACCGGGGAGCTGTTTTTT. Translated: CASSELAGTTGELFF.

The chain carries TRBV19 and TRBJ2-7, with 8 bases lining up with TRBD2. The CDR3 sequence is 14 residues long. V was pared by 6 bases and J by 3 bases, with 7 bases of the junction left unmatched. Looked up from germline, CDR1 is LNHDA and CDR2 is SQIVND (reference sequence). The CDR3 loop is CASRMGSGNYEQYF. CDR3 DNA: TGTGCCAGTAGGATGGGTAGCGGGAACTACGAGCAGTACTTC.

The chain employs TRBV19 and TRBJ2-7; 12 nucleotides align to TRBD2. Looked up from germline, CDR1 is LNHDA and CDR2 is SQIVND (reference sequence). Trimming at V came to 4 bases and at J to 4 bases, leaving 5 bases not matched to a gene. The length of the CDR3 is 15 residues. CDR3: CASSRSSGRAYEQYF. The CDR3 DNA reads TGTGCCAGTAGTAGATCTAGCGGGAGGGCGTACGAGCAGTACTTC.

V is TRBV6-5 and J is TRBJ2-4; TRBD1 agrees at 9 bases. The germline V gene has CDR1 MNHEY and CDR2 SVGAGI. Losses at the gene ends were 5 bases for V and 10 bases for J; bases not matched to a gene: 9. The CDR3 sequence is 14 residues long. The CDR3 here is CASSGGQGRWIQYF. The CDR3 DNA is TGTGCCAGCAGTGGAGGACAGGGGAGGTGGATTCAGTACTTC.

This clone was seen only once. The CDR3 sequence is CASSELPEDTEAFF. CDR3 DNA sequence: TGTGCCAGCAGTGAACTCCCGGAGGACACTGAAGCTTTCTTT. The V and J genes are TRBV2 and TRBJ1-1; no reliable D call. There are 14 residues in the CDR3. Between the trimmed V and J ends, which lost 2 bases and 3 bases, there was a span of 10 bases. Germline V CDR1 and CDR2: SNHLY, FYNNEI.

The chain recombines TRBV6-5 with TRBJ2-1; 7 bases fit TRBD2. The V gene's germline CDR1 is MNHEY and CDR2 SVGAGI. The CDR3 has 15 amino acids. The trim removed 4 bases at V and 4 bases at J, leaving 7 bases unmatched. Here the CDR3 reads CASSLGASGYNEQFF. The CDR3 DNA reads TGTGCCAGCAGTTTAGGGGCTAGCGGTTACAATGAGCAGTTCTTC.

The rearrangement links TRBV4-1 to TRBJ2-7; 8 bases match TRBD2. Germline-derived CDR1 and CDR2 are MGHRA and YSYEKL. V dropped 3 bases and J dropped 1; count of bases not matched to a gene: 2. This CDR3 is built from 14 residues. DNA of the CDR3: TGCGCCAGCAGCCAGACTAGCGATTCCTACGAGCAGTACTTC. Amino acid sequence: CASSQTSDSYEQYF.